This T cell receptor beta chain was obtained from a study of T cells in Graves' hyperthyroidism and ophthalmopathy. General study points: A 13 V-J model separated ophthalmopathy from stable hyperthyroidism. Clonotypes that were expanded in thyroid above 0.001 mostly appeared in blood too.

RNA transcripts gave rise to amplified TCR beta CDR3 regions. With the HTBI primer set, the TCR CDR3 went through a first round of RT-PCR. TCRdb processed the multiplex PCR reads anew with MiXCR; each CDR3 protein has one entry. The sample lists hundreds of thousands of distinct CDR3 sequences, less than 30% seen once, with more than 25% in the top ten. This clonotype was seen more than once but under ten times. Its matching antigen is unknown. Patients having uncontrolled infection, another autoimmune disease, pregnancy or lactation were not included. Diagnosis rested on symptoms, serum thyroxine and TRAb, thyroid ultrasound, and orbital computed tomography. V lost 0 bases, J lost 3 bases, and 9 bases stayed unmatched. Germline CDR1 MNHEY, CDR2 SVGEGT. This CDR3 region has 18 residues.

The specimen was blood. This TCR derives from a man aged 40-55 years with Graves' hyperthyroidism that later progressed to Graves' ophthalmopathy. The chain joins TRBV6-2 or TRBV6-3 to TRBJ2-2, with 8 bases aligning to TRBD2. The CDR3 here is CASSYSGPGRADTGELFF. The CDR3 DNA reads as TGTGCCAGCAGTTACTCAGGTCCCGGGAGGGCCGACACCGGGGAGCTGTTTTTT.